These T cell receptor beta chains were read from a single sample in a study of T cell repertoires in cytomegalovirus infection. Which antigens these TCRs recognize remains unknown. TCRdb analysed the reads with MiXCR anew, one entry per CDR3 protein. The sample has about 160,000 distinct CDR3 sequences, roughly 22% seen once. This specimen was CD8+ T cells from cultured PBMCs, taken from culture after CMV antigen stimulation. The receptors come from a human donor in good health (CMV status not recorded). Some clones in this sample may be carry-over from other donors' samples. Each CDR3 is given with its conserved first and last residue. Fields, in order: CDR3 length, J gene, clone size, V gene, D gene, CDR3 protein, CDR3 DNA. D genes are given only for firm matches. A row's size may be missing; if present it is once, few, many or a size class.

14,TRBJ1-2,few,TRBV12-3/TRBV12-4,NA,CASSFAMVDYGYTF,TGTGCCAGCAGTTTCGCAATGGTGGATTATGGCTACACCTTC
16,TRBJ2-3,medium-sized,TRBV7-2,TRBD2,CASSNRLAGLTDTQYF,TGTGCCAGCAGCAACCGACTAGCGGGGCTGACAGATACGCAGTATTTT
15,TRBJ2-2,few,TRBV7-6,NA,CASSSRTLVAGELFF,TGTGCCAGCAGCTCAAGGACCTTAGTCGCCGGGGAGCTGTTTTTT
15,TRBJ2-7,NA,TRBV6-1,TRBD1,CASSPPWDSSYEQYF,TGTGCCAGCAGCCCACCTTGGGACAGCTCCTACGAGCAGTACTTC
15,TRBJ1-5,few,TRBV5-6,NA,CASSPSRASNQPQHF,TGTGCCAGCAGCCCTTCCAGGGCTAGCAATCAGCCCCAGCATTTT
13,TRBJ1-2,few,TRBV7-2,NA,CAIDTPGAYGYTF,TGTGCCATCGACACCCCGGGGGCCTATGGCTACACCTTC
16,TRBJ2-6,few,TRBV29-1,TRBD1,CSVVRGDSAGANVLTF,TGCAGCGTTGTACGTGGGGACAGCGCTGGGGCCAACGTCCTGACTTTC
15,TRBJ2-1,NA,TRBV15,TRBD1,CATSTTGTEYNEQFF,TGTGCCACCAGCACTACCGGGACAGAGTACAATGAGCAGTTCTTC
15,TRBJ2-7,many,TRBV10-3,TRBD1,CATGQGQGTTYEQYF,TGTGCCACCGGCCAAGGACAGGGGACCACCTACGAGCAGTACTTC
16,TRBJ1-2,NA,TRBV12-3/TRBV12-4,TRBD1,CASTATGTGEGYGYTF,TGTGCCAGCACCGCCACCGGGACAGGGGAGGGCTATGGCTACACCTTC
15,TRBJ2-5,NA,TRBV7-2,TRBD2,CASSLTAGGRETQYF,TGTGCCAGCAGCTTAACAGCGGGGGGGAGGGAGACCCAGTACTTC
13,TRBJ2-3,NA,TRBV4-1,NA,CASSHAYQDTQYF,TGCGCCAGCAGCCACGCCTATCAGGATACGCAGTATTTT
15,TRBJ2-7,NA,TRBV19,TRBD1,CASTPGQGVVYEQYF,TGTGCCAGTACCCCGGGACAGGGGGTGGTCTACGAGCAGTACTTC
15,TRBJ2-1,few,TRBV18,TRBD2,CASSPSLAGGHEQFF,TGTGCCAGCTCACCAAGCCTAGCGGGGGGACATGAGCAGTTCTTC
14,TRBJ1-2,NA,TRBV7-9,NA,CASSLTDQLRGYTF,TGTGCCAGCAGCCTGACAGATCAACTGCGAGGCTACACCTTC
15,TRBJ1-1,few,TRBV7-9,NA,CASSLTVTGGSEAFF,TGTGCCAGCAGCTTAACCGTGACAGGAGGTTCTGAAGCTTTCTTT
13,TRBJ2-1,few,TRBV7-2,TRBD1,CACRGNTYNEQFF,TGTGCCTGCAGGGGGAACACCTACAATGAGCAGTTCTTC